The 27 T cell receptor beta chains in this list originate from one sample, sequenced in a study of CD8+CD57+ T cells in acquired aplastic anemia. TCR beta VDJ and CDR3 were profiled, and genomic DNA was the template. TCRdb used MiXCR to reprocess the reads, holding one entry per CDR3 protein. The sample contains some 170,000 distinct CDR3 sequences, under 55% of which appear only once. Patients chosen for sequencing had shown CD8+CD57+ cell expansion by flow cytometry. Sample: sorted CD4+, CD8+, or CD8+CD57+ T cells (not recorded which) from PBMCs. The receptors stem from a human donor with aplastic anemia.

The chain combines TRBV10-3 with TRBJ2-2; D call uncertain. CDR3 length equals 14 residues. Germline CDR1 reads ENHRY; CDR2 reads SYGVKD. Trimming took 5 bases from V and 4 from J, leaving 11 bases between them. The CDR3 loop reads CAISSSPGTGELFF. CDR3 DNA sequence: TGTGCCATCAGTTCATCTCCGGGCACCGGGGAGCTGTTTTTT.

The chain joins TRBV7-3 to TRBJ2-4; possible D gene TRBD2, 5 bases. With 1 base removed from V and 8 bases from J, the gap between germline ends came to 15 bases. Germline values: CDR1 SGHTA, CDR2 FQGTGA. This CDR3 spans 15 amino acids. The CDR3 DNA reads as TGTGCCAGCAGCTTAAGAGCAAGGGAGTTTGACATTCAGTACTTC. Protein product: CASSLRAREFDIQYF. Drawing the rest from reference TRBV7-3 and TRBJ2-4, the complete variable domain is GAGVSQTPSNKVTEKGKYVELRCDPISGHTALYWYRQSLGQGPEFLIYFQGTGAADDSGLPNDRFFAVRPEGSVSTLKIQRTERGDSAVYLCASSLRAREFDIQYFGAGTRLSVL.

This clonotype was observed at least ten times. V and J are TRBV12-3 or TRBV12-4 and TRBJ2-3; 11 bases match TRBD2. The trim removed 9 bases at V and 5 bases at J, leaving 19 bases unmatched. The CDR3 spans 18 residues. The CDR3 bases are TGTGCCAGTAAAGTCCTAAGACTAGCGGGACTGCATGAAGATACGCAGTATTTT. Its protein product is CASKVLRLAGLHEDTQYF.

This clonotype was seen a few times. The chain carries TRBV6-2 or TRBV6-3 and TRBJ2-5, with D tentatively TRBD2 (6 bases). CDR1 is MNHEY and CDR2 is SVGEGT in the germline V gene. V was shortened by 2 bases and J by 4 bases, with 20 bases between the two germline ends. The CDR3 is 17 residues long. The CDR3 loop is CASSYPPEGWLRETQYF. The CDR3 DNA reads TGTGCCAGCAGTTACCCCCCGGAGGGGTGGTTGAGAGAGACCCAGTACTTC.

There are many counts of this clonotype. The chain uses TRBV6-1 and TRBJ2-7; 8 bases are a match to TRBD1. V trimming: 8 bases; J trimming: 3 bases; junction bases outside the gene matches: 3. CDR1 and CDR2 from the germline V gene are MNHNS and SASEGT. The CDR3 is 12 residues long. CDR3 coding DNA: TGTGCCAGCTTGACAGGGGTCTACGAGCAGTACTTC. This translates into CASLTGVYEQYF.

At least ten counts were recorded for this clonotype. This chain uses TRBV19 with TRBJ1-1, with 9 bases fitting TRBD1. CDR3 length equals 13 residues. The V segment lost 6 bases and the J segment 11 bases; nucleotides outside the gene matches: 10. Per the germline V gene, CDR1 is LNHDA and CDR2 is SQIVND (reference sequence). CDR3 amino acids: CASSPDRGREAFF. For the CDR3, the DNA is TGTGCCAGTAGCCCGGACAGGGGCCGAGAGGCTTTCTTT. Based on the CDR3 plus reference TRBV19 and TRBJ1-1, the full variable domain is DGGITQSPKYLFRKEGQNVTLSCEQNLNHDAMYWYRQDPGQGLRLIYYSQIVNDFQKGDIAEGYSVSREKKESFPLTVTSAQKNPTAFYLCASSPDRGREAFFGQGTRLTVV.

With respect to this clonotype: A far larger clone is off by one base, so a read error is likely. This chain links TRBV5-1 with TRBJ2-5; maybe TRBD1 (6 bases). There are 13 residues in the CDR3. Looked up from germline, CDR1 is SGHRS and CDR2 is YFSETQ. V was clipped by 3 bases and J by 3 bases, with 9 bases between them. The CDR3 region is CASSSGQKETQYF. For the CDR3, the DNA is TGCGCCAGCAGCTCAGGACAGAAAGAGACCCAGTACTTC. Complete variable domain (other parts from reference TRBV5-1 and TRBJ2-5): KAGVTQTPRYLIKTRGQQVTLSCSPISGHRSVSWYQQTPGQGLQFLFEYFSETQRNKGNFPGRFSGRQFSNSRSEMNVSTLELGDSALYLCASSSGQKETQYFGPGTRLLVL.

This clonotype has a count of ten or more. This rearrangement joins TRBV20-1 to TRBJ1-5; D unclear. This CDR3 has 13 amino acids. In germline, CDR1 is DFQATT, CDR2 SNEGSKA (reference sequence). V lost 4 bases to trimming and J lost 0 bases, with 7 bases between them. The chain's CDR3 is CSAKAFSNQPQHF. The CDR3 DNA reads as TGCAGTGCTAAGGCCTTTAGCAATCAGCCCCAGCATTTT.

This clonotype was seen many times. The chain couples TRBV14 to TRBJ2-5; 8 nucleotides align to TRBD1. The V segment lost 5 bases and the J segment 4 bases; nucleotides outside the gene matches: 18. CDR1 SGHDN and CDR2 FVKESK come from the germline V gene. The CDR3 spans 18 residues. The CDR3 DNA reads TGTGCCAGCAGCTACACCGGGACAGGAGAATACCTGCTAGAGACCCAGTACTTC. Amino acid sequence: CASSYTGTGEYLLETQYF.

The CDR3 loop reads CASGNRGNDYGYTF. The DNA for the CDR3 is TGTGCCAGCGGAAACAGGGGAAATGACTATGGCTACACCTTC. The chain has TRBV10-3 and TRBJ1-2, with 7 bases identical to TRBD1. This CDR3 comprises 14 residues. V lost 10 bases to trimming and J lost 3 bases; unmatched junction nucleotides: 11. CDR1 and CDR2 from the germline V gene are ENHRY and SYGVKD.

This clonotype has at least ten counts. The CDR3 DNA reads TGCAGCGCACGGGACAGCACCGATAATTCACCCCTCCACTTT. Protein: CSARDSTDNSPLHF. This sequence joins TRBV29-1 and TRBJ1-6; TRBD1 aligns across 7 bases. Germline-derived CDR1 and CDR2 are SQVTM and ANQGSEA. Trimming cost V 7 bases and J 5 bases; bases outside gene matches: 8. The CDR3 runs 14 residues.

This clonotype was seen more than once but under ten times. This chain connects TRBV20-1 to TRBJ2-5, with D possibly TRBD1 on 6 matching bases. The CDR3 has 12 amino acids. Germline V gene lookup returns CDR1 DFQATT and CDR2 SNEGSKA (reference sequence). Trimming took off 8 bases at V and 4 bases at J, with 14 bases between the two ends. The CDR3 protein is CSTLRGGETQYF. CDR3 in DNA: TGCAGTACATTACGAGGGGGAGAGACCCAGTACTTC.

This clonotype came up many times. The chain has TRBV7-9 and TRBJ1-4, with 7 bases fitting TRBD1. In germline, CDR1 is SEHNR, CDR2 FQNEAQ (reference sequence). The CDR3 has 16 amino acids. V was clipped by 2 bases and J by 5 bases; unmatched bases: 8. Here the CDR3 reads CASSLRAGTANEKLFF. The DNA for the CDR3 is TGTGCCAGCAGCTTACGCGCCGGGACAGCAAATGAAAAACTGTTTTTT.

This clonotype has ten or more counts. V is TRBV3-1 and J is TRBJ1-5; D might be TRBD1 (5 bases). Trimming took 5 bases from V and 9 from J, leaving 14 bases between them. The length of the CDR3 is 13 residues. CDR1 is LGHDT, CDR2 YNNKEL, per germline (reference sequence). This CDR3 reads CASSDRSGGPQHF. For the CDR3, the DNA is TGTGCCAGCAGCGATCGGTCCGGGGGGCCCCAGCATTTT.

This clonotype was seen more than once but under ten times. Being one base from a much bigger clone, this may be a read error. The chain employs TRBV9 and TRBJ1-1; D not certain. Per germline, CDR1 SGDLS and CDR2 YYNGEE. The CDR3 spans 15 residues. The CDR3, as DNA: TGTGCCAGCAGCGTAGGATTAGGCCTCAACACTGATGCTTTCTTT. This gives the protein CASSVGLGLNTDAFF.

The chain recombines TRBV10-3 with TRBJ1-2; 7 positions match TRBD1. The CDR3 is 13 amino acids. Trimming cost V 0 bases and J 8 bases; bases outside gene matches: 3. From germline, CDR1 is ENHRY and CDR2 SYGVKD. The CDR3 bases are TGTGCCATCAGTGAGTCAGGCAGGGGGGGCTACACCTTC. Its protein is CAISESGRGGYTF.

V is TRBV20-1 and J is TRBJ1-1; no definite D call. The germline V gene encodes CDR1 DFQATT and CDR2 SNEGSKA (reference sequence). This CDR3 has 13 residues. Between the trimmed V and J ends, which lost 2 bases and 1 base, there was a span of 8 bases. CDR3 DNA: TGCAGTGCTAGATGTCTGACGAACACTGAAGCTTTCTTT. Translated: CSARCLTNTEAFF.

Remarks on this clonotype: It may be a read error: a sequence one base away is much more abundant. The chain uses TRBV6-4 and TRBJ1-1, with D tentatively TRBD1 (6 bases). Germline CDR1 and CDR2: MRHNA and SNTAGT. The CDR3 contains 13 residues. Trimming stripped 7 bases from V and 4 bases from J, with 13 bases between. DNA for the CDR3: TGTGCCAGCACCTCAACAGGGAGCACTGAAGCTTTCTTT. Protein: CASTSTGSTEAFF.

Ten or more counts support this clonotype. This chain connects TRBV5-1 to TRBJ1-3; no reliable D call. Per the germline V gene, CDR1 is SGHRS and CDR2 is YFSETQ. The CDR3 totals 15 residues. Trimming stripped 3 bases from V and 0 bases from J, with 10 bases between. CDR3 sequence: CASSSRANSGNTIYF. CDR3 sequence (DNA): TGCGCCAGCAGCTCCCGGGCTAACTCTGGAAACACCATATATTTT.

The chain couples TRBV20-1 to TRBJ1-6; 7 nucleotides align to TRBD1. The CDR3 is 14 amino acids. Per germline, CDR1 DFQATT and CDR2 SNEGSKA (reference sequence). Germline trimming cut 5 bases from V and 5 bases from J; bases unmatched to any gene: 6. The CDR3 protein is CSAVNRGNNSPLHF. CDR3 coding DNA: TGCAGTGCTGTGAACAGGGGAAATAATTCACCCCTCCACTTT.

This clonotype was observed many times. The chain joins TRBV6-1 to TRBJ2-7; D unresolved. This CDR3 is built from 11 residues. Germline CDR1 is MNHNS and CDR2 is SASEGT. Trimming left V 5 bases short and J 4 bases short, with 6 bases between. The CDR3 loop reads CASSTPYEQYF. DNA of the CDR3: TGTGCCAGCAGTACCCCGTACGAGCAGTACTTC.

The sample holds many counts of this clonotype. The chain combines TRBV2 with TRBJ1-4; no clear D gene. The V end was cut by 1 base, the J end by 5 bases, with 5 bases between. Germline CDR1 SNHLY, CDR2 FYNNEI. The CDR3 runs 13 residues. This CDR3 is CASSEVENEKLFF. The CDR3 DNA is TGTGCCAGCAGTGAAGTGGAGAATGAAAAACTGTTTTTT.

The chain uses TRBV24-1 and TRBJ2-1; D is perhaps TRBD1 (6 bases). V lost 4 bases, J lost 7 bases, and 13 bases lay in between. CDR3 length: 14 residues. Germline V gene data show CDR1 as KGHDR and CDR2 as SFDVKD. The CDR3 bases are TGTGCCACCAGTGAAACCCGGACAGATAATGAGCAGTTCTTC. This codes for CATSETRTDNEQFF.

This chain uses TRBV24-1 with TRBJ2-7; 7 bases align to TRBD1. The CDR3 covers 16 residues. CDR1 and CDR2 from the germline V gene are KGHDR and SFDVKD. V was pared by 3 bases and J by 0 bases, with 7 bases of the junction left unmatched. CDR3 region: CATSDPPRTGSYEQYF. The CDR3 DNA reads TGTGCCACCAGTGATCCCCCCCGGACAGGCTCCTACGAGCAGTACTTC.

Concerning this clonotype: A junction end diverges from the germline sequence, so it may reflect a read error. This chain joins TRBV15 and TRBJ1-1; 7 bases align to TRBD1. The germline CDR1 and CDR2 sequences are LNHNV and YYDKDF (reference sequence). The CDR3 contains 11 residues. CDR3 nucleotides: TGTGCCACCAGCTCCGGACCGGGACAGCGATTT. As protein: CATSSGPGQRF.

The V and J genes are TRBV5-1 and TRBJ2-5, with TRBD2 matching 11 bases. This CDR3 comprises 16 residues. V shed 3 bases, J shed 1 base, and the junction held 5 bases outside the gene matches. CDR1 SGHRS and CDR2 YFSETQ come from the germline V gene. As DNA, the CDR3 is TGCGCCAGCAGCTCGGGGACTAGCGGAATCCAAGAGACCCAGTACTTC. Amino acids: CASSSGTSGIQETQYF.

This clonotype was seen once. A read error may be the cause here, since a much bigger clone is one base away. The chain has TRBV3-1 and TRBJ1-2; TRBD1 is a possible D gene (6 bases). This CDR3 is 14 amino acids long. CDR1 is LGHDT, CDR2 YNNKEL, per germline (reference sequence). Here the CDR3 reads CASSQWGASSGHTF. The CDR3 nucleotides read TGTGCCAGCAGCCAGTGGGGGGCGAGTAGTGGCCACACCTTC. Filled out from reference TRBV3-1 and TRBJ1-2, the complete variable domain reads DTAVSQTPKYLVTQMGNDKSIKCEQNLGHDTMYWYKQDSKKFLKIMFSYNNKELIINETVPNRFSPKSPDKAHLNLHINSLELGDSAVYFCASSQWGASSGHTFGSGTRLTVV.